The 5 T cell receptor beta chains presented below share a single source sample, sequenced in a study of CD8 T cells in Susac syndrome. It was with random hexamers that roughly 0.5 to 1 ug RNA was reverse transcribed. TCRdb re-called the immunoSEQ multiplex PCR reads with MiXCR, one entry per CDR3 protein. The sample includes 100,000 or so distinct CDR3 sequences, under 95% of them seen just once. Sequencing used CD8+ T cells from PBMCs. The origin of the receptors is a human donor in good health.

J is TRBJ2-7 and V is TRBV15; D not certain. CDR1 and CDR2 (germline): LNHNV, YYDKDF (reference sequence). The CDR3 has 12 amino acids. V was pared by 1 base and J by 6 bases, with 7 bases between. Here the CDR3 reads CATSRGAVEQYF. Written as DNA, the CDR3 is TGTGCCACCAGCAGAGGGGCCGTCGAGCAGTACTTC.

The V call is TRBV7-2, the J call TRBJ1-2; a possible D gene is TRBD1 (6 bases). Per the germline V gene, CDR1 is SGHTA and CDR2 is FQGNSA. V dropped 5 bases and J dropped 4 bases, with 17 bases sitting between them. The CDR3 is made up of 15 amino acids. CDR3 loop: CASSPPGQLSYGYTF. CDR3 DNA: TGTGCCAGCAGCCCCCCAGGACAGTTATCCTATGGCTACACCTTC.

This clonotype was counted a single time. J is TRBJ1-1 and V is TRBV5-1; 8 bases line up with TRBD1. This CDR3 contains 14 residues. Germline CDR1 is SGHRS and CDR2 is YFSETQ. The J segment lost 4 bases and the V segment lost 4 bases, leaving 6 bases of the junction unmatched. The CDR3 nucleotides are TGCGCCAGCAGCCCTAGGACAGGGAGCACTGAAGCTTTCTTT. Protein product: CASSPRTGSTEAFF.

This clonotype was seen more than once but under ten times. The CDR3 DNA reads as TGCAGTGCTCGTGACAGTCGGGAGACCCAGTACTTC. This encodes CSARDSRETQYF. The rearrangement joins TRBV20-1 to TRBJ2-5; tentatively, D is TRBD1 (5 bases). Trimming removed 5 bases from V and 5 bases from J, with 12 bases in between. This CDR3 has 12 amino acids. Germline assignment: CDR1 DFQATT and CDR2 SNEGSKA (reference sequence).

The chain combines TRBV19 with TRBJ1-1; D call uncertain. Per the germline V gene, CDR1 is LNHDA and CDR2 is SQIVND (reference sequence). The CDR3 length is 17 residues. Trimming left V 1 base short and J 1 base short, with 16 bases between. The CDR3 DNA follows: TGTGCCAGTAGTATAGCTCCGTTCAGAGGACCGAACACTGAAGCTTTCTTT. Amino acid sequence: CASSIAPFRGPNTEAFF.